Presented here are 31 T cell receptor beta chains from one specimen sequenced in a study of blood T cell repertoires in COVID-19. Method: immunoSEQ multiplex PCR; TCRdb's copy keeps in-frame clones and lacks some. Of 250,000 to 350,000 clones in the sample, around 90% are singletons; the top ten hold roughly 1.6%. The sequencing input was PBMCs or T cells enriched from blood (not recorded which). Every receptor here comes from a woman in her late teens or twenties with acute COVID-19.

The chain carries TRBV19 and TRBJ1-2, with 7 bases matching TRBD1. The CDR3 runs 14 residues. Germline V gene data show CDR1 as LNHDA and CDR2 as SQIVND (reference sequence). With V trimmed by 7 bases and J by 7 bases, 12 bases remained unmatched. In DNA, the CDR3 is TGTGCCAGTACCAAAAATGACAGGGCCGCTGGCTACACCTTC. Residues: CASTKNDRAAGYTF.

V usage is TRBV30 and J usage is TRBJ1-1; the match to TRBD1 covers 8 bases. This CDR3 is 15 amino acids long. The junction had 14 bases not matched to a gene; V was cut back by 1 base and J by 10 bases. Germline V gene data show CDR1 as GTSNPN and CDR2 as SVGIG (reference sequence). As DNA, the CDR3 is TGTGCCTGGAGTGGGACAGGGATAGGGTTCGAGGGAGCTTTCTTT. Its protein product is CAWSGTGIGFEGAFF.

The V call is TRBV7-2, the J call TRBJ2-1, with 13 positions matching TRBD2. After removal of 6 bases from V and 7 bases from J, the junction contained 9 bases not matched to a gene. Germline V lookup: CDR1 SGHTA, CDR2 FQGNSA. The CDR3 is made up of 16 amino acids. In nucleotides, the CDR3 is TGTGCCAGCAGTTTTACTGGACTAGCGGGAGTGAATGAGCAGTTCTTC. Amino acid sequence: CASSFTGLAGVNEQFF.

V usage is TRBV10-3 and J usage is TRBJ2-1, with D perhaps TRBD1 (6 bases). Germline loops: CDR1 ENHRY, CDR2 SYGVKD. Trimming removed 5 bases from V and 4 bases from J, with 12 bases in between. This CDR3 region has 14 residues. DNA for the CDR3: TGTGCCATCAGTACTCCGGACAGATACAATGAGCAGTTCTTC. This translates into CAISTPDRYNEQFF.

The chain combines TRBV2 with TRBJ1-6; D is unclear. The V gene's germline CDR1 is SNHLY and CDR2 FYNNEI. This CDR3 region has 13 residues. CDR3 protein: CASFLDRGSPLHF. In DNA, the CDR3 is TGTGCTAGCTTTCTGGACCGGGGTTCACCCCTCCACTTT.

This chain joins TRBV6-5 and TRBJ1-2; 8 bases are a match to TRBD1. This CDR3 region has 14 residues. From germline, CDR1 is MNHEY and CDR2 SVGAGI. With V trimmed by 7 bases and J by 5 bases, 9 bases remained unmatched. The CDR3 DNA reads as TGTGCCAGCACCTCGGACAGGGCCCTTTATGGCTACACCTTC. Amino acid sequence: CASTSDRALYGYTF.

The V call is TRBV12-3 or TRBV12-4, the J call TRBJ2-5, with 8 bases fitting TRBD1. This CDR3 is built from 13 residues. V was clipped by 5 bases and J by 5 bases; unmatched bases: 4. CDR3 in amino acids: CASSRQGRETQYF. In nucleotides, the CDR3 is TGTGCCAGCAGTCGACAGGGGAGGGAGACCCAGTACTTC.

A single count supports this clone. Sequence at one end of the junction differs from germline and may be a read error. CDR3: CASSVAGGNSGYTF. The CDR3 DNA reads as TGTGCCAGCAGCGTAGCGGGGGGAAACTCTGGCTACACCTTC. The chain couples TRBV9 to TRBJ1-2, with D tentatively TRBD1 (5 bases). The germline CDR1 and CDR2 sequences are SGDLS and YYNGEE. The CDR3 is 14 amino acids.

This chain uses TRBV19 with TRBJ1-5, with a tentative D call TRBD1 (6 bases). The length of the CDR3 is 15 residues. Trimming pared 7 bases from V and 3 bases from J, leaving 16 bases between. Germline CDR1 reads LNHDA; CDR2 reads SQIVND (reference sequence). CDR3 bases: TGTGCCAGTACTTTTGTCAGGGGCCCCAATCAGCCCCAGCATTTT. Protein: CASTFVRGPNQPQHF.

This clone was counted a few times. J is TRBJ1-5 and V is TRBV2; tentative D call: TRBD1 (6 bases). CDR1 is SNHLY and CDR2 is FYNNEI in the germline V gene. The CDR3 extends over 14 amino acids. Trimming removed 7 bases from V and 2 bases from J, with 12 bases in between. CDR3 residues: CASTTRQGNQPQHF. The DNA of the CDR3 is TGTGCCAGCACCACCAGACAGGGCAATCAGCCCCAGCATTTT.

The chain carries TRBV27 and TRBJ1-2; D may be TRBD1 (6 bases). Trimming left V 6 bases short and J 5 bases short, with 13 bases between. Germline assignment: CDR1 MNHEY and CDR2 SMNVEV (reference sequence). This CDR3 contains 13 residues. The CDR3 protein is CASSYRDGYGYTF. For the CDR3, the DNA is TGTGCCAGCAGCTACAGGGACGGGTATGGCTACACCTTC.

The chain couples TRBV7-3 to TRBJ1-2; 10 bases agree with TRBD1. Germline loops: CDR1 SGHTA, CDR2 FQGTGA. V was pared by 5 bases and J by 7 bases, with 4 bases of the junction left unmatched. The CDR3 length is 13 residues. The CDR3 bases are TGTGCCAGCAGCACCGGGACAGGGGTTGGCTACACCTTC. It yields the protein CASSTGTGVGYTF. Based on the CDR3 plus reference TRBV7-3 and TRBJ1-2, the full variable domain is GAGVSQTPSNKVTEKGKYVELRCDPISGHTALYWYRQSLGQGPEFLIYFQGTGAADDSGLPNDRFFAVRPEGSVSTLKIQRTERGDSAVYLCASSTGTGVGYTFGSGTRLTVV.

J is TRBJ2-3 and V is TRBV5-1; no reliable D call. The CDR3 runs 14 residues. Trimming left V 6 bases short and J 5 bases short, with 16 bases between. CDR1 is SGHRS, CDR2 YFSETQ, per germline. This CDR3 reads CASTPDSALDTQYF. CDR3 DNA sequence: TGCGCCAGCACTCCCGACTCTGCCTTAGATACGCAGTATTTT.

This clone was picked up one time. The chain links TRBV30 to TRBJ1-5; TRBD1 matches 10 bases. The CDR3 sequence is 14 residues long. Germline V gene lookup returns CDR1 GTSNPN and CDR2 SVGIG (reference sequence). Losses at the gene ends were 7 bases for V and 9 bases for J; bases not matched to a gene: 12. CDR3 residues: CALRTGGLAGPQHF. DNA of the CDR3: TGTGCCTTACGGACAGGGGGACTGGCGGGGCCCCAGCATTTT.

The chain links TRBV5-1 to TRBJ1-1; D might be TRBD1 (6 bases). CDR3 size: 13 residues. CDR1 is SGHRS, CDR2 YFSETQ, per germline. Trimming cost V 2 bases and J 4 bases, with 9 bases left between them. The DNA for the CDR3 is TGCGCCAGCAGCTTTCCAGGGGTCACTGAAGCTTTCTTT. It specifies CASSFPGVTEAFF.

The chain carries TRBV3-1 (or the pseudogene TRBV3-2) and TRBJ2-7; possibly TRBD2 for D (6 bases). The CDR3 consists of 15 residues. The germline V gene encodes CDR1 LGHDT and CDR2 YNNKEL (reference sequence). Trimming removed 4 bases from V and 3 bases from J, with 16 bases in between. CDR3 loop: CASSRGPAGIYEQYF. In nucleotides, the CDR3 is TGTGCCAGCAGCCGGGGACCCGCGGGAATCTACGAGCAGTACTTC.

The V and J genes are TRBV19 and TRBJ2-7; possibly TRBD1 for D (5 bases). The ends were cut back, 10 bases at V and 2 bases at J, with 24 bases in the middle. Germline CDR1 is LNHDA and CDR2 is SQIVND (reference sequence). The CDR3 has 16 residues. The DNA for the CDR3 is TGTGCCACCGCTCGGGCCCCTATGGAAGGGGCCTACGAGCAGTACTTC. Protein: CATARAPMEGAYEQYF. Variable domain in full (rest from reference TRBV19 and TRBJ2-7): DGGITQSPKYLFRKEGQNVTLSCEQNLNHDAMYWYRQDPGQGLRLIYYSQIVNDFQKGDIAEGYSVSREKKESFPLTVTSAQKNPTAFYLCATARAPMEGAYEQYFGPGTRLTVT.

The chain has TRBV29-1 and TRBJ2-7; TRBD1 is a possible D gene (6 bases). The CDR3 sequence is 12 residues long. The germline CDR1 and CDR2 sequences are SQVTM and ANQGSEA. V lost 1 base, J lost 2 bases, and 6 bases lay in between. CDR3 nucleotides: TGCAGCGTTGAAGGACAGGCCTACGAGCAGTACTTC. Translated: CSVEGQAYEQYF.

The CDR3 protein is CASSPWLSYEQYF. CDR3 in DNA: TGCGCCAGCAGCCCTTGGCTGTCCTACGAGCAGTACTTC. The rearrangement links TRBV4-3 to TRBJ2-7; D gene uncertain. Germline CDR1 reads LGHNA; CDR2 reads YSLEER. The V and J ends lost 4 bases and 1 base respectively, with 8 bases between them. This CDR3 comprises 13 residues.

The V call is TRBV9, the J call TRBJ1-3; tentative D call: TRBD1 (5 bases). The CDR3 extends over 15 amino acids. The ends were cut back, 1 base at V and 7 bases at J, with 15 bases in the middle. Germline assignment: CDR1 SGDLS and CDR2 YYNGEE. The CDR3, as DNA: TGTGCCAGCAGCGTACGGGGGGACCTCGGGAACACCATATATTTT. The encoded protein is CASSVRGDLGNTIYF. The full variable domain, with the rest looked up from reference TRBV9 and TRBJ1-3, is DSGVTQTPKHLITATGQRVTLRCSPRSGDLSVYWYQQSLDQGLQFLIQYYNGEERAKGNILERFSAQQFPDLHSELNLSSLELGDSALYFCASSVRGDLGNTIYFGEGSWLTVV.

The genes are TRBV7-9 and TRBJ2-3; 9 nucleotides agree with TRBD2. The CDR3 consists of 17 residues. Trimming removed 1 base from V and 0 bases from J; junction bases left unmatched: 5. Per germline, CDR1 SEHNR and CDR2 FQNEAQ (reference sequence). The CDR3, as DNA: TGTGCCAGCAGCTTAGGGCTAGCGGGGACTAGCACAGATACGCAGTATTTT. This codes for CASSLGLAGTSTDTQYF.

The chain combines TRBV6-4 with TRBJ2-1; TRBD2 matches at 8 bases. The germline V gene encodes CDR1 MRHNA and CDR2 SNTAGT. V lost 2 bases and J lost 6; bases outside the gene matches: 9. The CDR3 loop spans 16 amino acids. CDR3 bases: TGTGCCAGCAGTGACCCGGGGGGGGAATTCCCCAATGAGCAGTTCTTC. It codes for CASSDPGGEFPNEQFF.

This chain uses TRBV2 with TRBJ1-6, with TRBD1 matching over 8 bases. Germline lookup yields CDR1 SNHLY and CDR2 FYNNEI. The CDR3 extends over 17 amino acids. V lost 4 bases to trimming and J lost 6 bases; unmatched junction nucleotides: 11. The CDR3 coding sequence is TGTGCCAGCAGTGGGGCAGGGGGCGCGGTCGGTAATTCACCCCTCCACTTT. Protein sequence: CASSGAGGAVGNSPLHF. Full variable domain (outside the CDR3, taken from reference TRBV2 and TRBJ1-6): EPEVTQTPSHQVTQMGQEVILRCVPISNHLYFYWYRQILGQKVEFLVSFYNNEISEKSEIFDDQFSVERPDGSNFTLKIRSTKLEDSAMYFCASSGAGGAVGNSPLHFGNGTRLTVT.

The chain couples TRBV11-2 to TRBJ2-1; TRBD2 aligns across 12 bases. The CDR3 runs to 16 residues. The ends lost 4 bases at V and 7 bases at J; junction bases unmatched: 8. Per the germline V gene, CDR1 is SGHAT and CDR2 is FQNNGV. CDR3: CASSSRTSGKTNEQFF. As DNA, the CDR3 is TGTGCCAGCAGCTCCCGGACTAGCGGGAAGACTAATGAGCAGTTCTTC.

In this sample, this clone turned up a few times. CDR3 nucleotides: TGTGCCAGCAGTTTACTTAGCGGGGTGCAGTTCTTC. Translated, it gives CASSLLSGVQFF. The V and J genes are TRBV12-3 or TRBV12-4 and TRBJ2-1; 8 bases line up with TRBD2. The CDR3 covers 12 residues. Trimming cost V 2 bases and J 12 bases; bases outside gene matches: 3.

This chain joins TRBV6-4 and TRBJ2-6; D is ambiguous. Germline V gives CDR1 MRHNA, CDR2 SNTAGT. This CDR3 contains 16 residues. Trimming took off 0 bases at V and 2 bases at J, with 8 bases between the two ends. In DNA form, the CDR3 reads TGTGCCAGCAGTGACTCCGCGGCGGCTGGGGCCAACGTCCTGACTTTC. It yields the protein CASSDSAAAGANVLTF.

V and J are TRBV18 and TRBJ1-1; a possible D gene is TRBD1 (5 bases). V was cut by 4 bases and J by 0 bases, with 18 bases left in between. The CDR3 contains 17 residues. The germline V gene encodes CDR1 KGHSH and CDR2 LQKENI. This CDR3 is CASSLFTQVFMNTEAFF. DNA for the CDR3: TGTGCCAGCTCACTTTTTACACAGGTATTCATGAACACTGAAGCTTTCTTT.

The rearrangement links TRBV6-2 or TRBV6-3 to TRBJ1-3; no definite D call. The V and J ends lost 0 bases and 4 bases respectively, with 4 bases between them. The CDR3 is 13 amino acids. In germline, CDR1 is MNHEY, CDR2 SVGEGT. CDR3 region: CASSYSAGNTIYF. In DNA form, the CDR3 reads TGTGCCAGCAGTTACTCTGCGGGAAACACCATATATTTT.

The genes are TRBV27 and TRBJ2-2; D is perhaps TRBD2 (5 bases). The CDR3 covers 12 residues. Trimming left V 8 bases short and J 6 bases short, with 10 bases between. Germline V gives CDR1 MNHEY, CDR2 SMNVEV (reference sequence). The chain's CDR3 is CASLGGPGELFF. As DNA, the CDR3 is TGTGCCAGCCTAGGAGGCCCCGGGGAGCTGTTTTTT.

The rearrangement links TRBV29-1 to TRBJ2-1; 7 bases map to TRBD2. Trimming removed 0 bases from V and 0 bases from J; junction bases left unmatched: 11. The CDR3 length is 18 residues. Germline CDR1 reads SQVTM; CDR2 reads ANQGSEA. CDR3 DNA sequence: TGCAGCGTTGAAGATCTCGGGCTAGCGGAACGCTCCTACAATGAGCAGTTCTTC. This gives the protein CSVEDLGLAERSYNEQFF.

The V and J genes are TRBV6-2 or TRBV6-3 and TRBJ1-5; D is undetermined. The CDR3 sequence is 16 residues long. CDR1 MNHEY and CDR2 SVGEGT come from the germline V gene. V shed 6 bases and J shed 1 base, with 16 bases lying between them. The CDR3 nucleotides are TGTGCCAGCAGCCCCTTTGTGGGTAGCAGCAATCAGCCCCAGCATTTT. Its translation is CASSPFVGSSNQPQHF.